Included here is one T cell receptor beta chain sequence, with context. The table came from immunoSEQ multiplex PCR; TCRdb's copy has only in-frame clones and leaves some out. The table has about 59,000 clones, 93% seen once. This entry is derived from a study of T cell changes during pregnancy in multiple sclerosis. V lost 5 bases and J 2 bases, leaving 16 bases between the germline ends. The CDR3 is 16 amino acids. Germline V gene data show CDR1 as SEHNR and CDR2 as FQNEAQ (reference sequence). The sequences come from CD8+ T cells from peripheral blood mononuclear cells, collected in the third trimester of pregnancy. The rearrangement uses TRBV7-9 and TRBJ1-3, with TRBD1 as a possible D gene (5 bases). The TCR sequence derives from a female donor with multiple sclerosis, enrolled in a pregnancy study. The CDR3 DNA reads as TGTGCCAGCAGCCAACTTGACAGTGAGCCTGGAAACACCATATATTTT. Residues: CASSQLDSEPGNTIYF.